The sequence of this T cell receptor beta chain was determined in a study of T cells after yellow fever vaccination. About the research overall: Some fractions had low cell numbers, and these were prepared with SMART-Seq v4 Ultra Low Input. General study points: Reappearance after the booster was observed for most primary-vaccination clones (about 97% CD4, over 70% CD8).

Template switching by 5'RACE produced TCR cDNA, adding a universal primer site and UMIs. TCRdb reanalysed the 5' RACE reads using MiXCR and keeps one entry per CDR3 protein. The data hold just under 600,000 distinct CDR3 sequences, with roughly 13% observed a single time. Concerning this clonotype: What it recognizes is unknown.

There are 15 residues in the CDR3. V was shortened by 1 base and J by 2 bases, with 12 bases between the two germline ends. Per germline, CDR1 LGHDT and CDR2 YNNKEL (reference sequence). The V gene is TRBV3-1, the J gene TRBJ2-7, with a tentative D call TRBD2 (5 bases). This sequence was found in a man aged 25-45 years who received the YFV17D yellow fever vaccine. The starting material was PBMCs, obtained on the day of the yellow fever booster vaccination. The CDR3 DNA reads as TGTGCCAGCAGCCAAGTTTGGACTGGAGCCTACGAGCAGTACTTC. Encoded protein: CASSQVWTGAYEQYF.